The T cell receptor (beta chain) under discussion was sequenced for a study of identical twins. The study, taken as a whole, reports: Instead of following the same donors, the conclusions were based on cross-sectional statistical analysis.

Note on this clonotype: Antigen: not known.

TCRdb reprocessed the 5' RACE reads with MiXCR, giving one entry per CDR3 protein. The profile shows 650,000 to 750,000 distinct CDR3 sequences, 21% of them singletons. This sample also belongs to another study, concerning T cells expressing NK-cell markers.

Sequencing was done on a sample of PBMCs. The clonotype originates from a woman between 18 and 29 years old in good health.

CDR3 amino acids: CASSLAGETQFF. The CDR3 DNA follows: TGTGCCAGCAGTCTGGCGGGGGAAACCCAGTTCTTC. V usage is TRBV5-6 and J usage is TRBJ2-1; 7 bases agree with TRBD2. The V segment lost 5 bases and the J segment 13 bases; nucleotides outside the gene matches: 9. CDR1 and CDR2 from the germline V gene are SGHDT and YYEEEE. This CDR3 is built from 12 residues.